These 8 T cell receptor beta chains were all obtained from the same sample, sequenced in a study of spatial heterogeneity in lung cancer. Specified time point: blood at routine non-recurrence follow-up after resection. Unsorted whole RNA from tumor, nontumor lung or frozen PBMC underwent sequencing. In TCRdb, the 5' RACE reads were re-called with MiXCR into one record per CDR3 protein. Among roughly 120,000 distinct CDR3 sequences listed, 10% to 15% were seen once. The sample was PBMCs, taken at follow-up. Receptors were obtained from a male donor with early-stage non-small cell lung cancer.

This clonotype was seen more than once but under ten times. The rearrangement links TRBV4-3 to TRBJ1-2; D is perhaps TRBD1 (6 bases). This CDR3 region has 15 residues. V lost 1 base, J lost 2 bases, and 11 bases lay in between. The germline V gene encodes CDR1 LGHNA and CDR2 YSLEER. For the CDR3, the DNA is TGCGCCAGCAGCCAAGTGCAGGGGTGGAACTATGGCTACACCTTC. It translates to CASSQVQGWNYGYTF.

This clonotype was observed many times. The rearrangement uses TRBV10-3 and TRBJ2-3, with 11 bases matching TRBD2. CDR1 and CDR2 from the germline V gene are ENHRY and SYGVKD. J lost 5 bases, V lost 10 bases, and 8 bases had no gene match. This CDR3 has 14 amino acids. The CDR3, as DNA: TGTGCCAGTCATAGCGGGGGGGCAGTAGATACGCAGTATTTT. Translating gives CASHSGGAVDTQYF.

This clonotype appeared many times. A junction boundary mismatches the germline segment, possibly from a read error. This chain joins TRBV7-7 and TRBJ2-5, with D unresolved. Looked up from germline, CDR1 is SSHAT and CDR2 is FNYEAQ (reference sequence). The CDR3 is 16 amino acids. The CDR3 region has the DNA TGTGCTAGCAGCTCGCCGAACACATACGGCGGAGAGACCCAGTACTTC. It is translated as CASSSPNTYGGETQYF.

The V gene is TRBV28, the J gene TRBJ1-2; weak D call: TRBD1 (5 bases). The V gene lost 7 bases and the J gene lost 6 bases, with 18 bases spanning the gap. The germline CDR1 and CDR2 sequences are MDHEN and SYDVKM. The CDR3 loop spans 14 amino acids. CDR3 bases: TGTGCCAGCACCTTAAGTAGGGACTGGCATGGCTACACCTTC. Encoded protein: CASTLSRDWHGYTF.

This clonotype was seen at least ten times. The V gene is TRBV29-1, the J gene TRBJ1-2; D call uncertain. The V and J ends lost 2 bases and 3 bases respectively, with 4 bases between them. The CDR3 length is 11 residues. The germline CDR1 and CDR2 sequences are SQVTM and ANQGSEA. The CDR3 bases are TGCAGCGTTGAACGAGACTATGGCTACACCTTC. Translated, it gives CSVERDYGYTF. The full variable domain, rest sourced from reference TRBV29-1 and TRBJ1-2, is SAVISQKPSRDICQRGTSLTIQCQVDSQVTMMFWYRQQPGQSLTLIATANQGSEATYESGFVIDKFPISRPNLTFSTLTVSNMSPEDSSIYLCSVERDYGYTFGSGTRLTVV.

This clonotype was observed a handful of times. The chain links TRBV6-5 to TRBJ1-6; 10 nucleotides match TRBD1. Germline CDR1 is MNHEY and CDR2 is SVGAGI. This CDR3 region has 14 residues. Trimming took 4 bases from V and 8 from J; bases not matched to a gene: 2. This CDR3 reads CASSWDRGDSPLHF. The CDR3, as DNA: TGTGCCAGCAGTTGGGACAGGGGTGATTCACCCCTCCACTTT.

Many counts were recorded for this clonotype. V usage is TRBV7-9 and J usage is TRBJ2-1; D remains ambiguous. Between the trimmed V and J ends, which lost 5 bases and 7 bases, there was a span of 9 bases. From germline, CDR1 is SEHNR and CDR2 FQNEAQ (reference sequence). This CDR3 is built from 12 residues. The CDR3 region has the DNA TGTGCCAGCAGCCCCGTAGGGAATGAGCAGTTCTTC. The encoded protein is CASSPVGNEQFF.

This clonotype was counted at least ten times. The chain couples TRBV6-1 to TRBJ1-1; D uncertain. In germline, CDR1 is MNHNS, CDR2 SASEGT. The V and J ends lost 2 bases and 0 bases respectively, with 10 bases between them. The CDR3 consists of 15 residues. The CDR3 region is CASSEFGGVNTEAFF. Written as DNA, the CDR3 is TGTGCCAGCAGTGAATTTGGAGGAGTGAACACTGAAGCTTTCTTT.